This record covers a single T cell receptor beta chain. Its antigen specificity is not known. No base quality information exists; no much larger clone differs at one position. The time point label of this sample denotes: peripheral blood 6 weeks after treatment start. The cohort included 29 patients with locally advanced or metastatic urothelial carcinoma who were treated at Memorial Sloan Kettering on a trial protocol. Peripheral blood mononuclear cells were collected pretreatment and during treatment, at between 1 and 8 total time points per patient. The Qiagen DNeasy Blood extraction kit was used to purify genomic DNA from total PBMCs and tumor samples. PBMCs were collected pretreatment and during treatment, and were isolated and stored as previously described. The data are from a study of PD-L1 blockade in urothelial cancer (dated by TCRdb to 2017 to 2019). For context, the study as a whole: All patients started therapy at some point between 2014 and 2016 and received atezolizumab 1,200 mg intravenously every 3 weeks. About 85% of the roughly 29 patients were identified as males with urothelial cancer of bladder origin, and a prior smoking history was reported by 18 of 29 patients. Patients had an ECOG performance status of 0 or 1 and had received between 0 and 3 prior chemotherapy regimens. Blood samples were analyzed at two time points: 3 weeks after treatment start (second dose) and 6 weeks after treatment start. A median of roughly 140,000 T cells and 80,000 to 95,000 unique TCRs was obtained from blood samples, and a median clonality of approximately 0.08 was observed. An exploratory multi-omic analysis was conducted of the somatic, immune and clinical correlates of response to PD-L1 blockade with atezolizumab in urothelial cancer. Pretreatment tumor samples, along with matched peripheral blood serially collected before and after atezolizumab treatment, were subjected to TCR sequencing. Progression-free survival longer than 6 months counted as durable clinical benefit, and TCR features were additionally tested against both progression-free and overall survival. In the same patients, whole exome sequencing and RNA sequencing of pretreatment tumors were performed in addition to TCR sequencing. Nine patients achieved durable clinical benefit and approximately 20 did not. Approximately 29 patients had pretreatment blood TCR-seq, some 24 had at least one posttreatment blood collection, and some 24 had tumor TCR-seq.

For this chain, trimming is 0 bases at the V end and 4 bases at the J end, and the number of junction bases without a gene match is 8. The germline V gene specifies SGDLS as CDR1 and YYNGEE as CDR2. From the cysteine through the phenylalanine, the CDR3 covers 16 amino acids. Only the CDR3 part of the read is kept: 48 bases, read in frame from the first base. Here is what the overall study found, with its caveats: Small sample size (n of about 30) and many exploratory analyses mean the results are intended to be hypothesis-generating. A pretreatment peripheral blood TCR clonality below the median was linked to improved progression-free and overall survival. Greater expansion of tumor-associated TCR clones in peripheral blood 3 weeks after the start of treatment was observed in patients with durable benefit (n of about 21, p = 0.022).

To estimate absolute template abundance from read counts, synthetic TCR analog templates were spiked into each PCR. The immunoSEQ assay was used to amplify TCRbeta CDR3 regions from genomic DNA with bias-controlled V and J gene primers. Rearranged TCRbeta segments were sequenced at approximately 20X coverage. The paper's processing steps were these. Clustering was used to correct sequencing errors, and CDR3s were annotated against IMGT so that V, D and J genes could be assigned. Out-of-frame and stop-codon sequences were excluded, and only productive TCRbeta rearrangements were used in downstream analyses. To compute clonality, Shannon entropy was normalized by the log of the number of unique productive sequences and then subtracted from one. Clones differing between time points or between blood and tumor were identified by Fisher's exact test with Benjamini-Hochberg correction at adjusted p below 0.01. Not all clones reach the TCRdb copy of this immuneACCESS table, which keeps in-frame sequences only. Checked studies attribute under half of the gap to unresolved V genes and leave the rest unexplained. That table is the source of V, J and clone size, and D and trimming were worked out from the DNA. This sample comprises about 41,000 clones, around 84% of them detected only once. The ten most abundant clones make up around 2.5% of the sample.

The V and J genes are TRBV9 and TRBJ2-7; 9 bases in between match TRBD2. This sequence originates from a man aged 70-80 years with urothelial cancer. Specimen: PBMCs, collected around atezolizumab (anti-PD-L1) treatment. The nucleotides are TGTGCCAGCAGCGTAGGCCCTAGCGGGAAATTGTACGAGCAGTACTTC. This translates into CASSVGPSGKLYEQYF.